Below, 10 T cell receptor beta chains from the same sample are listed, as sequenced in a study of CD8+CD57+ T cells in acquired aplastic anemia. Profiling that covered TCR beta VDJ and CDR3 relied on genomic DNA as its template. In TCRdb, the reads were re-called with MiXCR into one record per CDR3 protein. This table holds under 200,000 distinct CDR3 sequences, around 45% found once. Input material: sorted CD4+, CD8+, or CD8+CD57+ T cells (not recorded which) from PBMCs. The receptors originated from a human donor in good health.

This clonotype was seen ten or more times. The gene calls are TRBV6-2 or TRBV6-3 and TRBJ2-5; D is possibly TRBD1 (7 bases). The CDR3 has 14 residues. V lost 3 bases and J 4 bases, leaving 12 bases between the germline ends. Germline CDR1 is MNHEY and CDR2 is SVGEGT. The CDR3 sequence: CASSYVRGAETQYF. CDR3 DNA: TGTGCCAGCAGTTATGTCAGGGGGGCAGAGACCCAGTACTTC.

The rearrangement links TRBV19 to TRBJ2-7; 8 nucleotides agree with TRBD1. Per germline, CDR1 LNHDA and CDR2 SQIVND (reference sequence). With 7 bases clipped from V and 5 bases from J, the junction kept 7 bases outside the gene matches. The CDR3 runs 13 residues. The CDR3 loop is CASKQQGVDEQYF. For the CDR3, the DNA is TGTGCCAGTAAACAACAGGGGGTAGACGAGCAGTACTTC.

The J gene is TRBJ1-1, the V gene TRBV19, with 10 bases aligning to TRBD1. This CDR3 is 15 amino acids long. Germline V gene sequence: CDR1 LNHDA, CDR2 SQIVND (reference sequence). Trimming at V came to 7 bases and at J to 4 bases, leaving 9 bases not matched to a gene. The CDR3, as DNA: TGTGCCAGTACTGATACCCGGACAGGGGGCACTGAAGCTTTCTTT. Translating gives CASTDTRTGGTEAFF.

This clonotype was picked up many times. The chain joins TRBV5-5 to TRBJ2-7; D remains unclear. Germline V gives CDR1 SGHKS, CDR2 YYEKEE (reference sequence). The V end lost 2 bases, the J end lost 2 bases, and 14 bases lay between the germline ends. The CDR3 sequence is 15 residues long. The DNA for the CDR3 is TGTGCCAGCAGCTTCATCGCGGCGGAAGCCTACGAGCAGTACTTC. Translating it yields CASSFIAAEAYEQYF.

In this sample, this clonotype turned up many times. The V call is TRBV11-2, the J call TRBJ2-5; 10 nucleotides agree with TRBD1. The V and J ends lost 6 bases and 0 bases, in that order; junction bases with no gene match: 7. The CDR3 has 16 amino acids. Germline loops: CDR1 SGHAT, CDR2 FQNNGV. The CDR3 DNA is TGTGCCAGCAGGAAGATGGGACAGGGGTACCAAGAGACCCAGTACTTC. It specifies CASRKMGQGYQETQYF.

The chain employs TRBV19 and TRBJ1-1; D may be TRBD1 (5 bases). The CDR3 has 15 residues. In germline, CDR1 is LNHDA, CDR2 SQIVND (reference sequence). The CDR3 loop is CARGGHQSENTEAFF. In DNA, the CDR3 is TGTGCTAGAGGAGGACATCAAAGTGAAAACACTGAAGCTTTCTTT. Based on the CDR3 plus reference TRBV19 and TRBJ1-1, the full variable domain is DGGITQSPKYLFRKEGQNVTLSCEQNLNHDAMYWYRQDPGQGLRLIYYSQIVNDFQKGDIAEGYSVSREKKESFPLTVTSAQKNPTAFYLCARGGHQSENTEAFFGQGTRLTVV.

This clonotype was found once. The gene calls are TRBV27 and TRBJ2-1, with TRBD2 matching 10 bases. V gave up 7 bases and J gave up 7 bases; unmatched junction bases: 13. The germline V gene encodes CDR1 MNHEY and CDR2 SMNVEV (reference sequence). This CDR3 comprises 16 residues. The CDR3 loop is CASNRLGASGGNEQFF. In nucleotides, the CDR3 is TGTGCCAGCAATCGACTGGGGGCTAGCGGGGGAAATGAGCAGTTCTTC.

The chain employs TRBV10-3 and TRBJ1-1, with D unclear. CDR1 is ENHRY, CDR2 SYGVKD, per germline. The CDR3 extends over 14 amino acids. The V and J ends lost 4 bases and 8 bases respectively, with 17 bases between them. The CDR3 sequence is CAISGGLLLGEAFF. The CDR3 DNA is TGTGCCATCAGTGGAGGTCTTTTGCTTGGAGAAGCTTTCTTT.

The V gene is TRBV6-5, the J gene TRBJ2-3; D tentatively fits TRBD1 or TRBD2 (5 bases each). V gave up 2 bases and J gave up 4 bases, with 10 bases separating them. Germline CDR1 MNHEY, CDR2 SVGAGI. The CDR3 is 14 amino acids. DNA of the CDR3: TGTGCCAGCAGTTACCGGGGCACATCAGATACGCAGTATTTT. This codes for CASSYRGTSDTQYF.

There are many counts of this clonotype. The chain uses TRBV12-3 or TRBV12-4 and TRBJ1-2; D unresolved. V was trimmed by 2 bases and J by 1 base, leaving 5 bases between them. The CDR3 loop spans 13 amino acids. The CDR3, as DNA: TGTGCCAGCAGTTTAAAGGTTAACTATGGCTACACCTTC. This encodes CASSLKVNYGYTF.